Shown below are 25 T cell receptor beta chains from a single sample sequenced in a study of T cells in Graves' hyperthyroidism and ophthalmopathy. Researchers amplified the TCR beta CDR3 regions from RNA transcripts. When the TCR CDR3 underwent first-round RT-PCR, the HTBI primer set was used. TCRdb re-derived calls from the multiplex PCR reads in MiXCR, one entry per CDR3 protein. Of hundreds of thousands of distinct CDR3 sequences detected, about 14% appear once; the ten largest clones hold approximately 12%. The sequenced sample consisted of blood. These receptors originate from a woman aged 45-65 years with Graves' ophthalmopathy.

In this sample, this clonotype turned up many times. This chain connects TRBV6-1 to TRBJ2-1; 7 nucleotides match TRBD2. Unmatched junction bases numbered 12, after V lost 6 bases and J lost 7 bases. Per germline, CDR1 MNHNS and CDR2 SASEGT. The CDR3 contains 15 residues. CDR3 sequence: CASSLGGEGWNEQFF. Here the CDR3 DNA reads TGTGCCAGCAGCTTAGGAGGGGAGGGGTGGAATGAGCAGTTCTTC.

At least ten counts were recorded for this clonotype. The chain combines TRBV5-5 with TRBJ1-2; 8 nucleotides align to TRBD1. Germline CDR1 SGHKS, CDR2 YYEKEE (reference sequence). Trimming at V came to 0 bases and at J to 10 bases, leaving 8 bases not matched to a gene. The CDR3 is made up of 14 amino acids. The DNA of the CDR3 is TGTGCCAGCAGCTTGGCGACAGGGGTGAGGGACTACACCTTC. Translating it yields CASSLATGVRDYTF.

This clonotype was seen repeatedly, ten times or more. The V and J genes are TRBV6-1 and TRBJ2-7; 7 nucleotides line up with TRBD2. This CDR3 has 16 amino acids. V lost 6 bases, J lost 6 bases, and 17 bases stayed unmatched. The germline V gene has CDR1 MNHNS and CDR2 SASEGT. CDR3 nucleotide sequence: TGTGCCAGCAGCCTCTCCGGAGGGGCGGGAGAAGGCGAGCAGTACTTC. This gives the protein CASSLSGGAGEGEQYF.

At least ten counts were recorded for this clonotype. This chain uses TRBV15 with TRBJ2-1; 8 nucleotides match TRBD2. The junction had 12 bases not matched to a gene; V was cut back by 3 bases and J by 8 bases. The CDR3 is made up of 16 amino acids. In germline, CDR1 is LNHNV, CDR2 YYDKDF (reference sequence). CDR3 sequence (DNA): TGTGCCACCAGCAGCCCCTTAGCGGGGCCCACGGATGAGCAGTTCTTC. This gives the protein CATSSPLAGPTDEQFF.

Of note for this clonotype: Since no conserved phenylalanine or tryptophan closes the CDR3, a read error is the likely cause. The chain is built from TRBV7-8 and TRBJ2-3, with 10 bases lining up with TRBD2. The CDR3 runs 18 residues. V trimming: 3 bases; J trimming: 0 bases; junction bases outside the gene matches: 9. Germline loops: CDR1 SGHVS, CDR2 FQNEAQ. Here the CDR3 reads CASSFRTSGTPSTDTQYL. The CDR3 bases are TGTGCCAGCAGCTTTAGAACTAGCGGGACCCCTAGCACAGATACGCAGTATCTT.

This clonotype was recorded a few times. V usage is TRBV19 and J usage is TRBJ2-7; D gene uncertain. This CDR3 is built from 15 residues. V was cut by 3 bases and J by 0 bases, with 12 bases left in between. Germline assignment: CDR1 LNHDA and CDR2 SQIVND (reference sequence). The CDR3 reads CASSITAANSYEQYF. CDR3 coding DNA: TGTGCCAGTAGTATTACGGCAGCTAACTCCTACGAGCAGTACTTC. Together with reference TRBV19 and TRBJ2-7, the CDR3 gives the full variable domain: DGGITQSPKYLFRKEGQNVTLSCEQNLNHDAMYWYRQDPGQGLRLIYYSQIVNDFQKGDIAEGYSVSREKKESFPLTVTSAQKNPTAFYLCASSITAANSYEQYFGPGTRLTVT.

The J gene is TRBJ1-2, the V gene TRBV14; D is unresolved. The CDR3 has 14 amino acids. The V end lost 1 base, the J end lost 6 bases, and 12 bases lay between the germline ends. In germline, CDR1 is SGHDN, CDR2 FVKESK. CDR3 region: CASSQAGHENGYTF. CDR3 in DNA: TGTGCCAGCAGCCAAGCGGGCCACGAGAATGGCTACACCTTC.

Many counts were recorded for this clonotype. The chain uses TRBV6-6 and TRBJ2-5; the match to TRBD1 covers 10 bases. Germline V gene lookup returns CDR1 MNHNY and CDR2 SVGAGI (reference sequence). Trimming cost V 0 bases and J 0 bases; bases outside gene matches: 1. The CDR3 sequence is 16 residues long. The CDR3 reads CASSYSGQGYQETQYF. The CDR3 DNA reads as TGTGCCAGCAGTTACTCGGGACAGGGGTACCAAGAGACCCAGTACTTC.

This chain joins TRBV19 and TRBJ2-1, with a possible D match to TRBD1 (6 bases). Per the germline V gene, CDR1 is LNHDA and CDR2 is SQIVND (reference sequence). The V end lost 6 bases, the J end lost 9 bases, and 18 bases lay between the germline ends. The CDR3 sequence is 14 residues long. CDR3 residues: CASSLIRDKGEQFF. Written as DNA, the CDR3 is TGTGCCAGTAGCCTCATCCGGGACAAGGGTGAGCAGTTCTTC.

This clonotype was counted at least ten times. This sequence joins TRBV11-3 and TRBJ2-1; perhaps TRBD2 as D (6 bases). This CDR3 spans 14 amino acids. V was pared by 3 bases and J by 6 bases, with 12 bases between. Per germline, CDR1 SGHNT and CDR2 YENEEA. The CDR3 reads CASSFWTTGNEQFF. In DNA form, the CDR3 reads TGTGCCAGCAGCTTCTGGACTACCGGCAATGAGCAGTTCTTC.

This sequence joins TRBV24-1 and TRBJ2-5; 8 bases fit TRBD1. The CDR3 spans 15 residues. Trimming at V came to 2 bases and at J to 5 bases, leaving 6 bases not matched to a gene. Germline CDR1 and CDR2: KGHDR and SFDVKD. CDR3 nucleotides: TGTGCCACCAGTGATTCATGGACAGGGTGGGAGACCCAGTACTTC. This gives the protein CATSDSWTGWETQYF.

In this sample, this clonotype turned up many times. The rearrangement uses TRBV7-9 and TRBJ1-1, with no clear D. Germline V gives CDR1 SEHNR, CDR2 FQNEAQ (reference sequence). Trimming removed 1 base from V and 1 base from J, with 7 bases in between. The CDR3 is made up of 14 amino acids. This CDR3 is CASSLGPPNTEAFF. CDR3 coding DNA: TGTGCCAGCAGCTTAGGACCACCGAACACTGAAGCTTTCTTT.

The gene calls are TRBV12-3 or TRBV12-4 and TRBJ1-1; D is uncertain. CDR3 length: 13 residues. Trimming removed 3 bases from V and 4 bases from J, with 9 bases in between. The CDR3 sequence is CASSFMRSTEAFF. The DNA of the CDR3 is TGTGCCAGCAGTTTCATGCGGAGCACTGAAGCTTTCTTT.

V usage is TRBV28 and J usage is TRBJ2-1; a weak D match, TRBD1 (7 bases). The CDR3 runs to 14 residues. In germline, CDR1 is MDHEN, CDR2 SYDVKM. V lost 6 bases and J 6 bases, leaving 15 bases between the germline ends. CDR3 loop: CASSTRQGGNEQFF. Written as DNA, the CDR3 is TGTGCCAGCAGCACTCGACAGGGAGGCAATGAGCAGTTCTTC.

Turning to this clonotype: A much larger clone differs by one base, so this may be a read error. The J gene is TRBJ1-5, the V gene TRBV20-1; the D is unclear. The CDR3 length is 14 residues. The germline V gene encodes CDR1 DFQATT and CDR2 SNEGSKA (reference sequence). The chain's CDR3 is CSARDDDRNQPRHF. CDR3 sequence (DNA): TGCAGTGCTAGAGATGACGATCGCAATCAGCCCCGGCATTTT.

This clonotype was detected ten times or more. The rearrangement uses TRBV7-3 and TRBJ2-1; D uncertain. The V gene's germline CDR1 is SGHTA and CDR2 FQGTGA. This CDR3 has 15 amino acids. V dropped 2 bases and J dropped 7 bases, with 15 bases sitting between them. As DNA, the CDR3 is TGTGCCAGCAGCTTAGGATTGGGAACAGCAAATGAGCAGTTCTTC. Protein: CASSLGLGTANEQFF.

This clonotype has ten or more counts. The chain has TRBV6-2 or TRBV6-3 and TRBJ2-7; TRBD2 matches at 7 bases. Germline V gene lookup returns CDR1 MNHEY and CDR2 SVGEGT. The CDR3 covers 15 residues. V lost 2 bases, J lost 2 bases, and 6 bases stayed unmatched. CDR3 sequence reads: CASSYTAGVAYEQYF. The CDR3 DNA reads as TGTGCCAGCAGTTACACGGCGGGAGTGGCCTACGAGCAGTACTTC.

Many counts were recorded for this clonotype. The V gene is TRBV7-2, the J gene TRBJ2-7; D unclear. Trimming removed 1 base from V and 1 base from J, with 5 bases in between. CDR1 SGHTA and CDR2 FQGNSA come from the germline V gene. CDR3 length: 13 amino acids. For the CDR3, the DNA is TGTGCCAGCAGCTTAGACCCTTCCTACGAGCAGTACTTC. This gives the protein CASSLDPSYEQYF.

Many counts were recorded for this clonotype. The chain links TRBV6-1 to TRBJ2-1; D not certain. The CDR3 totals 13 residues. The germline V gene has CDR1 MNHNS and CDR2 SASEGT. Trimming pared 3 bases from V and 0 bases from J, leaving 3 bases between. CDR3 protein: CASSEDSYNEQFF. In DNA, the CDR3 is TGTGCCAGCAGTGAGGACTCCTACAATGAGCAGTTCTTC.

This chain links TRBV28 with TRBJ1-2; D ambiguous. The germline CDR1 and CDR2 sequences are MDHEN and SYDVKM. This CDR3 comprises 13 residues. Trimming left V 7 bases short and J 0 bases short, with 9 bases between. CDR3 residues: CASIGATNYGYTF. The DNA of the CDR3 is TGTGCCAGCATAGGAGCAACTAACTATGGCTACACCTTC.

This clonotype was detected ten times or more. This sequence joins TRBV6-6 and TRBJ2-1; 7 bases are shared with TRBD1. V lost 0 bases and J lost 3; bases outside the gene matches: 5. The CDR3 length is 16 residues. Per germline, CDR1 MNHNY and CDR2 SVGAGI (reference sequence). For the CDR3, the DNA is TGTGCCAGCAGTTACTCCGGACAGGCAGGCTACAATGAGCAGTTCTTC. Translated, it gives CASSYSGQAGYNEQFF.

The gene calls are TRBV5-4 and TRBJ2-3; 10 bases are shared with TRBD2. Per the germline V gene, CDR1 is SGHNT and CDR2 is YYREEE (reference sequence). The V and J ends lost 4 bases and 8 bases, in that order; junction bases with no gene match: 10. The CDR3 loop spans 15 amino acids. DNA of the CDR3: TGTGCCAGCAGCCCGGGGGGGCTAGCGGGAGTTACGCAGTATTTT. As protein: CASSPGGLAGVTQYF.

This clonotype was seen a handful of times. The rearrangement joins TRBV25-1 to TRBJ2-1; tentatively, D is TRBD2 (6 bases). Germline assignment: CDR1 MGHDK and CDR2 SYGVNS. V lost 6 bases, J lost 6 bases, and 12 bases lay in between. The length of the CDR3 is 13 residues. The DNA for the CDR3 is TGTGCCAGCAGCGCGGGGTGGGGCAATGAGCAGTTCTTC. It codes for CASSAGWGNEQFF.

J is TRBJ1-5 and V is TRBV4-1; no definite D call. V lost 1 base and J lost 2, with 12 bases in between. CDR1 is MGHRA and CDR2 is YSYEKL in the germline V gene. The CDR3 consists of 16 residues. Here the CDR3 reads CASSQGRVWGNQPQHF. CDR3 nucleotide sequence: TGCGCCAGCAGCCAAGGCCGGGTCTGGGGCAATCAGCCCCAGCATTTT.

This clonotype has only a few counts. This chain links TRBV9 with TRBJ1-2; the D gene is possibly TRBD1 (5 bases). V lost 3 bases, J lost 8 bases, and 26 bases lay in between. The length of the CDR3 is 17 residues. Germline CDR1 and CDR2: SGDLS and YYNGEE. Here the CDR3 DNA reads TGTGCCAGCAGCGCGCGACAGACCCTCCCTATTAGGCCCGGCTACACCTTC. Translating it yields CASSARQTLPIRPGYTF.